The T cell receptor beta chain under discussion was sequenced for a study of blood T cell repertoires in COVID-19. Study overall: Both acute and convalescent COVID-19 samples were obtained from the United States, Italy and Spain. Sources were T cells, B-cell-depleted T cells, or PBMCs; the material itself was cDNA or gDNA.

CDR1 and CDR2 from the germline V gene are KGHDR and SFDVKD. The CDR3 is 14 amino acids. V shed 9 bases and J shed 1 base, with 14 bases lying between them. As processed by the authors: From reference gene primer amplification, estimates of nucleated cell counts were derived. Libraries were prepared by immunoSEQ multiplex PCR; TCRdb keeps only in-frame clonotypes and omits some of them. From that table come the V and J calls and clone size; the DNA was used to work out D and trimming. The table has some 150,000 clones, around four fifths seen once. Recruited during active infection, patients (from Seattle) were subsequently followed longitudinally.

This clonotype originated in a woman aged 70-85 years with COVID-19, enrolled during active disease. Sequences were obtained from peripheral blood. This rearrangement joins TRBV24-1 to TRBJ1-2; weak D call: TRBD1 (5 bases). The CDR3 reads CATGGGEGNYGYTF. CDR3 in DNA: TGTGCCACCGGAGGAGGGGAGGGTAACTATGGCTACACCTTC.